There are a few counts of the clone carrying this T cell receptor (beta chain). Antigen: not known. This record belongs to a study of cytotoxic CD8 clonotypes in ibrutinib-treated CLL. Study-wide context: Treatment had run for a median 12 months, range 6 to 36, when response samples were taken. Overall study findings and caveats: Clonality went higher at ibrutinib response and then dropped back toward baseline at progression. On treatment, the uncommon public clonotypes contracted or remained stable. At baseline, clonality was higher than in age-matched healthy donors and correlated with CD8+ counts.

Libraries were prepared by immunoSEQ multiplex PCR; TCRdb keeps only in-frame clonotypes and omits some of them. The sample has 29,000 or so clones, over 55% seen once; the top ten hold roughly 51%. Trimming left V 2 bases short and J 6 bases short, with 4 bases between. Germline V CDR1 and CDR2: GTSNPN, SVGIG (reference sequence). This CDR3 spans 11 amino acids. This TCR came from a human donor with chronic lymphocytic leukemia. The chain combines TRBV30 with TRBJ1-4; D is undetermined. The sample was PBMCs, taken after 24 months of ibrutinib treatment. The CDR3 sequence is CAWSTYEKLFF. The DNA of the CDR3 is TGTGCCTGGAGTACCTATGAAAAACTGTTTTTT.